This note documents a single TCR beta chain sequence. What this receptor recognizes is not known. Trimming at the junction amounts to 5 bases on V and 0 bases on J, and the germline ends lie 10 bases apart. Reading from cysteine to phenylalanine, the CDR3 counts 14 amino acids. The kept DNA is CDR3 alone, 42 bases in frame from the first base. Via the germline V gene (reference sequence), CDR1 is MNHEY and CDR2 SMNVEV. This sample was taken from a study of cytomegalovirus exposure and HLA in healthy donors (dated by TCRdb to 2016 to 2017). Concerning the study at large: An earlier analysis of approximately 590 of the donors reported about 250 Gb of sequence data and some 120 million unique TCR beta sequences from 150 million to 200 million T cells. To predict cytomegalovirus infection status, the study brought together high-throughput TCR immunosequencing, statistical association of individual TCRs with disease status, and machine learning. Five DR-DQ haplotypes were handled as single units for association and clustering, since linkage in the cohort was strong. An earlier analysis of around 540 of the donors applied high-throughput TCR beta sequencing to assess whether each TCR beta V gene segment acted as functional or pseudogenic. A later analysis re-examined previously published TCR beta repertoires from 610 or so donors and added high-resolution HLA genotyping to investigate patterns of TCR occurrence. An early release that covered about 640 HLA-typed donors contained about 300 gigabases of sequencing data and approximately 85 million unique TCR sequences. The later analysis used no new phenotypic data to find candidate immune exposures, relying instead on TCR beta sequences and their occurrence across donors. The study was designed to test whether signatures of past pathogen exposure could be identified by cataloging public T cell receptors. Among about 400 genotyped donors of the cohort, an average of approximately 240,000 unique TCR beta nucleotide sequences was sequenced per donor, of which roughly 17% were non-productive. Of the approximately 400 genotyped donors, approximately 83% fell in the genetic ancestry cluster associated with self-reported Caucasian donors. Every repertoire in the discovery cohort had been generated on one and the same sequencing platform. Alongside the repertoire data, information on donor age, sex, ethnicity and CMV serostatus was compiled. A separate validation cohort of more than 100 different subjects was used in addition to the 666-subject first cohort. The number of donors typed differed by locus, with about 629-630 for A, B, C, DRB1 and DQB1, approximately 500 for DQA1, 600 to 610 for DPA1, and approximately 470 for DPB1. A later genetic analysis used genome-wide SNP genotypes for about 65% of the 666 donors, treating that subset as a discovery cohort. HLA typing included class I and class II loci at four-digit resolution. The T cell repertoires of some 700 subjects were profiled by immunosequencing and related to cytomegalovirus serostatus. General findings and caveats noted by the study authors: V-gene and J-gene trimming of TCR beta chains was associated with a missense DCLRE1C variant in a later genetic analysis, and the association was replicated in an independent cohort. It was suggested by the authors that the approach could potentially be generalized to other disease states and immunological phenotypes. Some IMGT-functional V segments, including TRBV6-2 and TRBV6-3, could not be told apart with the 87-base-pair reads, so those segments were excluded. In this cohort, only TCR beta chains were sequenced, and detectable features were limited by the absence of alpha or paired-chain data. Linkage disequilibrium might explain the correlated functional status among segregating V segments, but an unknown experimental factor could not be excluded. A few of the identified cytomegalovirus-associated TCR beta chains were confirmed in vitro to be specific for cytomegalovirus antigens. While some public TCRs were present in many individuals, most TCR sequences turned up only very rarely across donors. The sequencing pipeline was judged likely to have produced a cluster of highly shared sequence variants as a technical artifact. A further reported finding was that TCR beta sequences accurately predicted the HLA-A and HLA-B alleles for most subjects in the first cohort. According to a later analysis, parvovirus B19, influenza, CMV and Epstein-Barr virus appeared linked to several top co-occurrence clusters. The only immune exposure information available for the cohort was CMV serostatus. Cytomegalovirus status was reported to be diagnosed by the classifier with high specificity and sensitivity in both the original and validation cohorts. Roughly 17 rarely observed V segments, including chromosome 9 orphons, were excluded from the earlier analysis of about 600 of the donors because counts were too low. The presence/absence analyses assumed that sequencing depth was roughly uniform across donors, and that assumption may not be true. Specific HLA alleles were associated with 15,000 to 20,000 TCR beta sequences at a false discovery rate of 0.05 in a later analysis. Broadly in line with IMGT annotations, most TCR beta V segments showed up in productive rearrangements about 87% or about 30% of the time in an earlier analysis of 450 to 600 of the donors. Strong co-occurrence of HLA alleles, especially DR and DQ, made assigning TCR associations to individual alleles difficult. The study listed 150 to 200 TCR beta chains as associated with cytomegalovirus. In a later analysis, TCR association rates were found to vary across HLA loci, with the most associated TCRs seen for DRB1 alleles and the fewest for HLA-C alleles. Because HLA typing was missing for some donors at each locus, association tests included only the typed subset. A later genetic analysis reported fewer N-insertions in productive TCRs among donors in an Asian-associated ancestry cluster than the roughly 700-donor mean. A later analysis found that HLA-associated TCR beta chains were more clonally expanded and had lower generation probabilities than equally common non-associated chains. According to a later analysis, most CMV-associated TCR beta chains appeared to be HLA-restricted, and the HLA associations seemed to be driven largely by CMV exposure.

The receptor library was made with the immunoSEQ multiplex PCR assay. A mixture of 60 forward primers for TCR Vbeta segments and 13 reverse primers for TCR Jbeta segments was used in the multiplex PCR. The CDR3 region of rearranged TCR beta genes was amplified from genomic DNA by a multiplex PCR assay. The amplified TCR beta libraries were sequenced on the Illumina HiSeq System as 87-base-pair reads. The source study handled its data this way. A later analysis tallied roughly 78 million unique TCR beta chains across the 666 repertoires, and approximately 12 million of those chains were shared by two or more donors. Raw reads were error-corrected and collapsed into unique sequences with a nearest-neighbor algorithm that merged closely related sequences to remove PCR and sequencing errors. To assign V, D and J gene segments, CDR3 sequences were aligned to IMGT reference sequences. For a sequence to be retained, at least a six-nucleotide match to both a V gene segment and a J gene segment was required. A rearrangement was called productive if the CDR3 had no stop codons and remained in frame with V and J, and every other rearrangement was called non-productive. Following IMGT convention, CDR3 was defined as the stretch from the second conserved V-encoded cysteine to the conserved J-encoded phenylalanine. The earlier analysis of some 580 of the donors excluded any sequence lacking an unambiguous match to a single V gene segment. An earlier analysis of 587 of the donors called V segments functional above 56.7% productive rearrangements and segregating when the between-donor standard deviation exceeded 5%. A statistical classification framework was built for diagnosing cytomegalovirus status from the catalog of TCR beta chain sequences. A later analysis assigned V and J genes by comparing TCR nucleotide sequences with IMGT/GENE-DB human TR gene sequences. In a later analysis, CDR3 sequences and most-parsimonious VDJ recombination scenarios were assigned using the TCRdist pipeline. In a later analysis, each TCR beta chain was defined by its CDR3 amino acid sequence together with its V-gene family, and reads without a unique V-gene family were excluded. A later analysis removed 450 to 600 highly shared, low-generation-probability nucleotide sequences to deal with suspected cross-contamination and a sequencing artifact. A later analysis calculated a clonal expansion index for each public chain from normalized within-repertoire ranks of inferred template counts. Generation probabilities in a later analysis came from a VDJ recombination model fitted to out-of-frame rearrangements, and those results were checked against IGoR. In a later analysis, TCR-TCR, TCR-HLA and TCR-CMV co-occurrence was scored with hypergeometric tests, and a repertoire-size bias correction was applied to TCR pairs. In a later analysis, false discovery rates were estimated by permuting HLA or CMV assignments 20 times. In a later analysis, co-occurring TCRs were grouped using DBSCAN, and TCRdist sequence similarity was added for clustering within HLA-allele-positive subsets. For co-occurrence clustering, repertoires with fewer than 30,000 or more than 120,000 public chains were excluded, along with several repertoires with anomalous nucleotide sharing. In its TCRdb copy, this immuneACCESS table keeps in-frame sequences only and misses some clones. Where compared with another copy, unresolved V genes explain less than half of these, and the others have no known cause. That table furnishes V, J and clone size, whereas the DNA furnished D and trimming. This sample's clone table shows tens of thousands of clones. Together, the top ten hold approximately 1.4% of the sample.

In total, roughly 670 healthy bone marrow donors made up the cohort. All cohort members were sampled while nominally healthy, although unrecorded immune exposures were likely present. The donor was CMV seronegative and was included in the group of around 320 seronegative cohort members. A peripheral blood sample was provided by each donor, and peripheral blood mononuclear cells were used for TCR beta sequencing. The Qiagen DNeasy Blood Extraction Kit was used to extract genomic DNA from the blood cell samples. What was sequenced was PBMCs. The sequence derives from a woman between 55 and 75 years old in good health and CMV-seronegative. Recombination joined TRBV27 with TRBJ1-1; no D gene is confidently identified. The DNA reads as follows: TGTGCCAGCAGTCTTGAGGGAATGAACACTGAAGCTTTCTTT. Translation gives CASSLEGMNTEAFF.